This T cell receptor beta chain was found in a study of regulatory T cells in long-lasting Graves disease. Noted time point: newly diagnosed GD, antithyroid drugs for less than 3 months. With RNA extracted from PBMCs as input, the TCR library was made. Relying on iRepertoire HTBI primers and Arm-PCR of CDR3 regions, the team built TCR beta libraries. TCRdb reprocessed the multiplex PCR reads with MiXCR, giving one entry per CDR3 protein. This repertoire shows hundreds of thousands of distinct CDR3 sequences, roughly 17% found once; its top ten account for roughly 27%. This clonotype turned up a few times. These data were likewise used in another study, on T cells in Graves' hyperthyroidism and ophthalmopathy.

Source: peripheral blood mononuclear cells (PBMCs), taken at new diagnosis, from a patient treated with antithyroid drugs. The sequence derives from a man aged 40-49 years with Graves disease.

CDR3 in DNA: TGCAGTGCCACAGACAGGGTGGCCTACGAGCAGTACTTC. This encodes CSATDRVAYEQYF. This chain links TRBV20-1 with TRBJ2-7; 7 bases match TRBD1. The CDR3 is made up of 13 amino acids. J gave up 2 bases and V 6 bases, and 7 bases lay outside the gene matches. The germline V gene encodes CDR1 DFQATT and CDR2 SNEGSKA (reference sequence).